This TCR beta chain appears in the sequencing data of a study of T cells after yellow fever vaccination. About the study: With SMART-Seq v4 Ultra Low Input, the fractions containing low cell numbers were prepared.

The CDR3 is 14 amino acids. V was trimmed by 7 bases and J by 5 bases, leaving 18 bases between them. Germline loops: CDR1 SNHLY, CDR2 FYNNEI. Making TCR cDNA involved 5'RACE template switching, which added UMIs and a universal primer site. TCRdb re-derived calls from the 5' RACE reads in MiXCR, one entry per CDR3 protein. The data show a few hundred thousand distinct CDR3 sequences, 3.5% to 4.5% seen once. The receptor was derived from a man between 18 and 29 years old who received the YFV17D yellow fever vaccine. This material consisted of PBMCs, taken 5 days after the yellow fever booster vaccination. The chain couples TRBV2 to TRBJ2-7; D perhaps matches TRBD2 (6 bases). Here the CDR3 DNA reads TGTGCCAGCACCAGGGACTTCCAAGTTCACGAGCAGTACTTC. Amino acids: CASTRDFQVHEQYF.